The clone carrying this T cell receptor (beta chain) was detected many times. TCRdb re-analysed the 5' RACE reads in MiXCR, keeping a single row per CDR3 protein. Altogether 65,000 to 90,000 distinct CDR3 sequences are present, more than 4.5% being singletons, with the ten largest covering 7% to 9%. This CDR3 is 16 amino acids long. Germline lookup yields CDR1 SGHTA and CDR2 FQGNSA. V dropped 3 bases and J dropped 3 bases, with 17 bases sitting between them. These data are taken from a study of T cells of healthy individuals. The V gene is TRBV7-2, the J gene TRBJ1-2; a possible D gene is TRBD1 (5 bases). This sequence originates from a female donor in good health. CDR3 in DNA: TGTGCCAGCAGCTTTCTACCCCTGCCGGGGGACTATGGCTACACCTTC. Encoded protein: CASSFLPLPGDYGYTF.